These T cell receptor beta chains were read from a single sample in a study of cytomegalovirus exposure and HLA in healthy donors. Using immunoSEQ multiplex PCR, the repertoire was profiled, and TCRdb retains in-frame clones only, with some absent. The data show approximately 62,000 clones, just over 90% seen once. Sequenced input: PBMCs. The receptor source for this set is a woman between 18 and 30 years old in good health and CMV-seronegative. The CDR3 runs from the conserved cysteine through the conserved F or W. D genes are given only for firm matches. The size of a clone is reported for some rows only, either as once, few or many, or as a class for expanded clones.

clone_size: -; j_call: TRBJ1-1; d_call: -; v_call: TRBV11-2; cdr3_aa: CASSHSPGTEAFF; cdr3_nt: TGTGCCAGCAGCCATAGCCCCGGGACTGAAGCTTTCTTT
clone_size: -; j_call: TRBJ2-1; d_call: -; v_call: TRBV5-4; cdr3_aa: CASSLAGEQFF; cdr3_nt: TGTGCCAGCAGCTTGGCGGGTGAGCAGTTCTTC
clone_size: once; j_call: TRBJ1-3; d_call: -; v_call: TRBV7-9; cdr3_aa: CASSLRGSGNTIYF; cdr3_nt: TGTGCCAGCAGCTTAAGGGGCTCTGGAAACACCATATATTTT
clone_size: once; j_call: TRBJ2-5; d_call: -; v_call: TRBV29-1; cdr3_aa: CSVAAIGQDGWETQYF; cdr3_nt: TGCAGCGTTGCGGCTATAGGACAAGATGGATGGGAGACCCAGTACTTC
clone_size: -; j_call: TRBJ1-6; d_call: -; v_call: TRBV6-1; cdr3_aa: CASLTGRGNSPLHF; cdr3_nt: TGTGCCAGCCTTACAGGGAGAGGAAATTCACCCCTCCACTTT
clone_size: -; j_call: TRBJ2-3; d_call: TRBD1; v_call: TRBV4-1; cdr3_aa: CASSLPRLDRGPTSTDTQYF; cdr3_nt: TGCGCCAGCAGCCTTCCGCGTTTAGACAGGGGGCCTACTAGCACAGATACGCAGTATTTT
clone_size: -; j_call: TRBJ2-4; d_call: TRBD1; v_call: TRBV5-1; cdr3_aa: CASSLVPPGQALAKNIQYF; cdr3_nt: TGCGCCAGCAGCTTGGTCCCCCCGGGACAGGCACTAGCCAAAAACATTCAGTACTTC
clone_size: -; j_call: TRBJ2-7; d_call: TRBD1; v_call: TRBV13; cdr3_aa: CASSFRGQASYEQYF; cdr3_nt: TGTGCCAGCAGCTTTAGGGGGCAGGCGTCCTACGAGCAGTACTTC
clone_size: -; j_call: TRBJ2-7; d_call: -; v_call: TRBV5-6; cdr3_aa: CASSLGGPEQYF; cdr3_nt: TGTGCCAGCAGCTTGGGCGGCCCCGAGCAGTACTTC
clone_size: -; j_call: TRBJ2-7; d_call: -; v_call: TRBV15; cdr3_aa: CATSREGGSYEQYF; cdr3_nt: TGTGCCACCAGCAGGGAAGGGGGATCCTACGAGCAGTACTTC
clone_size: -; j_call: TRBJ2-3; d_call: TRBD1; v_call: TRBV15; cdr3_aa: CATSRLYGGRDRDPDTQYF; cdr3_nt: TGTGCCACCAGCAGACTATATGGAGGTCGGGACAGGGACCCAGATACGCAGTATTTT